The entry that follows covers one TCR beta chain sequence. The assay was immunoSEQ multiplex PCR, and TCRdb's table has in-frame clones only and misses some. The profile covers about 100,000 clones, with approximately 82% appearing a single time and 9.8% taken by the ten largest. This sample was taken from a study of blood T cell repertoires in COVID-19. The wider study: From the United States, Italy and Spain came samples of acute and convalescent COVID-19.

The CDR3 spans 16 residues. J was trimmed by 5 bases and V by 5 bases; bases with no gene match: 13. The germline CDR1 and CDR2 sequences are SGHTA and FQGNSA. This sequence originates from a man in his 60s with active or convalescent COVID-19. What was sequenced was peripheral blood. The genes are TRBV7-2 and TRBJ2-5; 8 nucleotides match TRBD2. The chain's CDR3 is CASSPYTGTSGETQYF. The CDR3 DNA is TGTGCCAGCAGCCCCTATACTGGGACTAGTGGGGAGACCCAGTACTTC. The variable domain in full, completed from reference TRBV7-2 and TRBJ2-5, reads GAGVSQSPSNKVTEKGKDVELRCDPISGHTALYWYRQSLGQGLEFLIYFQGNSAPDKSGLPSDRFSAERTGGSVSTLTIQRTQQEDSAVYLCASSPYTGTSGETQYFGPGTRLLVL.